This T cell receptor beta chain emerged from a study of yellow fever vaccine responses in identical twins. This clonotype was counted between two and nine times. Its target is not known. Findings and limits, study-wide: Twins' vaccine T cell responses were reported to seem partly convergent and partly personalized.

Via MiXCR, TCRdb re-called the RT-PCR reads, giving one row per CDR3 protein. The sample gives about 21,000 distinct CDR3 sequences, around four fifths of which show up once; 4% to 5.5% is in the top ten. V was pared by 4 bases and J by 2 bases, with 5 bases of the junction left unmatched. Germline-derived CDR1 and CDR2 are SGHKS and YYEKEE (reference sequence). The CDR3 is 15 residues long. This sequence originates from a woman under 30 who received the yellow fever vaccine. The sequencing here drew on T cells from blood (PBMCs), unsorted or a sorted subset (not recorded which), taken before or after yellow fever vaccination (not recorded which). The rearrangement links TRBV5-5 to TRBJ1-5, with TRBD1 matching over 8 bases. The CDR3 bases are TGTGCCAGCAGCCCCCTGGGACAGGGCAATCAGCCCCAGCATTTT. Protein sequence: CASSPLGQGNQPQHF. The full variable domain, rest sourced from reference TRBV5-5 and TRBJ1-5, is DAGVTQSPTHLIKTRGQQVTLRCSPISGHKSVSWYQQVLGQGPQFIFQYYEKEERGRGNFPDRFSARQFPNYSSELNVNALLLGDSALYLCASSPLGQGNQPQHFGDGTRLSIL.